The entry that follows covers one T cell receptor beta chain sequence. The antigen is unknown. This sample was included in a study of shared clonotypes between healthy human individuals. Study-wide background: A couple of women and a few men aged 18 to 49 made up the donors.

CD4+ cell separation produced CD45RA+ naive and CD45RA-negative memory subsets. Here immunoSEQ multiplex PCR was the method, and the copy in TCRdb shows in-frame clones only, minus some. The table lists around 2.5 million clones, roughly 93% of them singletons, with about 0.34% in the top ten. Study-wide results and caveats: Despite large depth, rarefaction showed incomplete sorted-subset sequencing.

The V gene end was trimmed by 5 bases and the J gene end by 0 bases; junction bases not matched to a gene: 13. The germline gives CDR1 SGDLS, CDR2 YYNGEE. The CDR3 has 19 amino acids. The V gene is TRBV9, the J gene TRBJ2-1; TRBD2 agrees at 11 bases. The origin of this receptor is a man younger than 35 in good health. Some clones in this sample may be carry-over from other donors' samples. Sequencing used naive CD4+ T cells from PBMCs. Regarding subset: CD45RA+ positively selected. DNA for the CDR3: TGTGCCAGCAGACCCTATGGGACTAGCGGCCAAAGCTCCTACAATGAGCAGTTCTTC. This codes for CASRPYGTSGQSSYNEQFF.